The entry that follows covers one T cell receptor beta chain sequence. Its antigen is as yet unknown. Before use, CD3+ T cells rested overnight in serum-free medium. Each CDR3 protein gets one entry after TCRdb re-called the 5' RACE reads with MiXCR. The table records 7,500 to 10,000 distinct CDR3 sequences, roughly 43% of them present only once. These data are taken from a study of T cell repertoires and leukemia-associated antigens. About the research overall: Approximately 15 million effective reads came from all samples combined.

In germline, CDR1 is SEHNR, CDR2 FQNEAQ (reference sequence). V lost 5 bases and J lost 8, with 9 bases in between. The CDR3 runs 12 residues. The chain employs TRBV7-9 and TRBJ1-4, with D unclear. Sequenced material: CD3+ T cells sorted from blood and cultured. The TCR was taken from a female donor in good health. CDR3 nucleotides: TGTGCCAGCAGCCCTGAGGCGGAAAAACTGTTTTTT. Translating it yields CASSPEAEKLFF.